This TCR beta chain was identified during a study of T cells after yellow fever vaccination. Study context: SMART-Seq v4 Ultra Low Input served to prepare low-cell-number fractions. Study-wide results and limits: A minor fraction of clonotypes spanned both CD4 and CD8 compartments.

TCRdb ran MiXCR on the 5' RACE reads and lists one entry per CDR3 protein. This sample carries roughly 250,000 distinct CDR3 sequences, roughly 13% of them seen once, and the ten largest clones take about 0.51%. This clonotype has only a few counts. Its matching antigen is unknown. Germline V gives CDR1 SGHRS, CDR2 YFSETQ. The length of the CDR3 is 16 residues. V gave up 0 bases and J gave up 2 bases, with 14 bases separating them. This sequence joins TRBV5-1 and TRBJ2-5; D gene unclear. Material: CD4+ T cells sorted from PBMCs, obtained 45 days after the yellow fever booster vaccination. This sequence was found in a man aged 25 to 45 who received the YFV17D yellow fever vaccine. CDR3 nucleotide sequence: TGCGCCAGCAGCTTGGCCGCAGTAGGCCTTCAAGAGACCCAGTACTTC. Encoded protein: CASSLAAVGLQETQYF.